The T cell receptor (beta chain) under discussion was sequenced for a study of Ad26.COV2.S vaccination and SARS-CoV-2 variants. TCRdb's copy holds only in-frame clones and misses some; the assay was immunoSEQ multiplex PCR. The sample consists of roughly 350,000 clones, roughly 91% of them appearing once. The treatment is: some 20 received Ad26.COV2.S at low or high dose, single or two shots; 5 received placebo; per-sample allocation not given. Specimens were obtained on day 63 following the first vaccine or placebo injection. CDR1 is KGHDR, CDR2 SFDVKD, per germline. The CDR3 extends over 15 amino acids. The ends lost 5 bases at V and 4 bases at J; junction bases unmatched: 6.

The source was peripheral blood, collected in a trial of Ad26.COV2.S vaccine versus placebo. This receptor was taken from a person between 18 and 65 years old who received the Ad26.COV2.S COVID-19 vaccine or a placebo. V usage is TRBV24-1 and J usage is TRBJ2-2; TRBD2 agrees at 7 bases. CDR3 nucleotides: TGTGCCACCAGTGCGGCTAGCGGTATCACCGGGGAGCTGTTTTTT. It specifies CATSAASGITGELFF.